Listed below are T cell receptor beta chains from one sample, sequenced in a study of T cell changes during pregnancy in multiple sclerosis. Method: immunoSEQ multiplex PCR; TCRdb's copy keeps in-frame clones and lacks some. The data contain about 56,000 clones, approximately 87% of them singletons. The sequencing sample was made of peripheral blood from another person, used as feeder cells. The source is a human donor whose cells served as feeder cells for cultures in a pregnancy study. Both conserved end residues are part of each CDR3. A D gene is named only where the DNA matches it firmly. Clone size, where shown, is once, few, many, or a class for clones that have expanded.

d_gene	abundance	v_gene	j_gene	CDR3aa
NA	NA	TRBV7-2	TRBJ2-5	CASSPYRTEETQYF
TRBD2	NA	TRBV7-3	TRBJ2-7	CASSPRLAFSYEQYF
TRBD1	once	TRBV25-1	TRBJ2-1	CASSVTGGKGHNEQFF
TRBD2	NA	TRBV7-2	TRBJ2-2	CASSLAAGGLNRKLFF
TRBD1	NA	TRBV15	TRBJ1-5	CATSRDKGARSQPQHF
NA	NA	TRBV19	TRBJ2-3	CASSINDGFTDTQYF
NA	NA	TRBV5-1	TRBJ2-7	CASSGKTLHEQYF
TRBD1	NA	TRBV27	TRBJ2-7	CASSYSTGGGYEQYF
NA	NA	TRBV30	TRBJ2-3	CAWRPHGRIVGDTQYF
NA	NA	TRBV5-3	TRBJ2-2	CARSTDLGTGELFF
NA	NA	TRBV4-3	TRBJ2-3	CASSHYNTDTQYF
TRBD1	NA	TRBV7-9	TRBJ1-5	CASSLASGTGRNQPQHF
TRBD2	once	TRBV7-8	TRBJ2-7	CASSHPSGLLPNEQYF
TRBD2	NA	TRBV4-1	TRBJ2-2	CASSQGLAATGELFF
NA	NA	TRBV7-3	TRBJ1-1	CASRANQNTEAFF
NA	NA	TRBV5-6	TRBJ2-1	CASSFLDEQFF
TRBD1	NA	TRBV28	TRBJ1-5	CASSPVKGAVPQHF
NA	NA	TRBV30	TRBJ1-2	CAEGDHGANYGYTF
NA	NA	TRBV5-4	TRBJ2-1	CASSPGHNEQFF
TRBD1	NA	TRBV6-5	TRBJ2-1	CASSQQGASNEQFF
NA	NA	TRBV7-2	TRBJ2-1	CASSAQENSNEQFF
NA	NA	TRBV6-5	TRBJ2-5	CASSYNRGQETQYF
NA	NA	TRBV7-2	TRBJ2-2	CASSSSGVPTGELFF
NA	NA	TRBV7-2	TRBJ1-1	CASSFTRTEAFF
NA	NA	TRBV25-1	TRBJ2-2	CASSWGANTGELFF
NA	NA	TRBV18	TRBJ1-1	CASSFMGQGDTEAFF
NA	NA	TRBV12-5	TRBJ2-1	CASGLSGVGEQFF
NA	NA	TRBV28	TRBJ1-1	CASRGGLNTEAFF
TRBD2	NA	TRBV25-1	TRBJ2-6	CASSPGGTSGANVLTF
NA	NA	TRBV28	TRBJ2-5	CASSPGLQETQYF
TRBD2	NA	TRBV19	TRBJ2-5	CASSIIRGGGETQYF
TRBD2	NA	TRBV15	TRBJ2-3	CATSRDSGSPDTQYF
NA	NA	TRBV18	TRBJ1-2	CASSPKAGGDGYTF
TRBD2	NA	TRBV4-3	TRBJ2-7	CASSQDLARGGSLSYEQYF
NA	NA	TRBV7-8	TRBJ1-6	CASSSVTGSSPLHF
NA	NA	TRBV25-1	TRBJ1-2	CASENRVSGYTF
NA	NA	TRBV7-2	TRBJ2-7	CASSPGARSSYEQYF
NA	NA	TRBV7-2	TRBJ2-3	CASSLSEITDTQYF
NA	NA	TRBV14	TRBJ2-7	CASSTSNAVSEQYF
TRBD1	NA	TRBV6-1	TRBJ1-4	CASSETGYNEKLFF
NA	once	TRBV6-5	TRBJ1-4	CASSTSVGYGEKLFF
NA	NA	TRBV25-1	TRBJ2-3	CASSESGTDTQYF